This TCR beta chain was identified in a study of patients and donors after allogeneic stem cell transplantation. Germline CDR1 is SGHRS and CDR2 is YFSETQ. CDR3 length: 13 residues. Via MiXCR, TCRdb re-called the RT-PCR reads, giving one row per CDR3 protein. The sample has about 960,000 distinct CDR3 sequences; roughly 18% are singletons. This clonotype was detected ten times or more. Relative to the germline gene, one junction end is altered; a read error may explain this. This sequence was found in a human donor who was either an allogeneic HSCT recipient or a stem cell or donor lymphocyte infusion donor (not recorded which). It is not recorded whose cells these are; they may come from a transplant donor. The rearrangement links TRBV5-1 to TRBJ2-5; TRBD1 is a possible D gene (5 bases). Sequencing was carried out using blood, either unsorted or a sorted T cell fraction (not recorded which). The CDR3 protein is CASSLEGVETQYF. CDR3 sequence (DNA): TGTGCCAGCAGCTTAGAAGGGGTAGAGACCCAGTACTTC.